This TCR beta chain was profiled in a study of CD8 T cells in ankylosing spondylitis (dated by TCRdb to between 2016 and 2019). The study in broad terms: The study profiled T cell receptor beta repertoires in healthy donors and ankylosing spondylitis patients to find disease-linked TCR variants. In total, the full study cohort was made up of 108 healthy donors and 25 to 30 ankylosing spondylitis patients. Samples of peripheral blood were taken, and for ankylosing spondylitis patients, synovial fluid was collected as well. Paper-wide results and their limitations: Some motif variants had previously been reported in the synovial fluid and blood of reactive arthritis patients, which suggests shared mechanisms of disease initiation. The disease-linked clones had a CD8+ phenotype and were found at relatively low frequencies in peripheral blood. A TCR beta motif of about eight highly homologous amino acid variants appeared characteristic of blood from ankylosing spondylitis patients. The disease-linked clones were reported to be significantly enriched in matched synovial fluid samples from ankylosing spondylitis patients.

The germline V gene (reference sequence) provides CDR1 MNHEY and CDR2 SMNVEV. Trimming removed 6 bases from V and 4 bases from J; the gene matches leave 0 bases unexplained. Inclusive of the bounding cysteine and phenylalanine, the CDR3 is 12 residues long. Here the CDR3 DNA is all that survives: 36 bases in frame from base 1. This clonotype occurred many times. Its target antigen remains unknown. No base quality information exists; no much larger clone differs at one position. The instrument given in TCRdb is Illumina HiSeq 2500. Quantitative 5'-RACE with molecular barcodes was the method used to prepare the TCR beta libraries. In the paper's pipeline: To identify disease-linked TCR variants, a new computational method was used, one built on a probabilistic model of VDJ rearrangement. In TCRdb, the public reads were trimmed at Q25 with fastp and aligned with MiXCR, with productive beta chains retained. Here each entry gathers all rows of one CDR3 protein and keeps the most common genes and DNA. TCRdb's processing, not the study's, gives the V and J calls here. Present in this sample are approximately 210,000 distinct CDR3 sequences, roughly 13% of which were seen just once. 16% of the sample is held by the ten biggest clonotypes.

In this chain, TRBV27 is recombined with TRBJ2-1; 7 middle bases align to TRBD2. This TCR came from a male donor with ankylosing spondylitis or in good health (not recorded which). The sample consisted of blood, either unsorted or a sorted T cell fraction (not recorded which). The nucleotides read TGTGCCAGCAGGGGGGGGTACAATGAGCAGTTCTTC. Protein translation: CASRGGYNEQFF.